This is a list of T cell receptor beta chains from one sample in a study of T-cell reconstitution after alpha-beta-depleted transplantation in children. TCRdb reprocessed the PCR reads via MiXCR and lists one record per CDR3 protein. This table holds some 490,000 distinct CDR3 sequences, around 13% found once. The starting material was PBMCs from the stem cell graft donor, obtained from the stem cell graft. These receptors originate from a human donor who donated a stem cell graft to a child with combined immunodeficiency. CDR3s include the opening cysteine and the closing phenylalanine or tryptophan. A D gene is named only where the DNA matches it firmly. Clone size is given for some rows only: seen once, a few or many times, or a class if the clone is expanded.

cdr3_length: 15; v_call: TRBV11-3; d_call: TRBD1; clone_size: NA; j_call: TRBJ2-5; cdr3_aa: CASSKQGGEGETQYF; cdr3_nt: TGTGCCAGCAGCAAACAGGGGGGAGAGGGAGAGACCCAGTACTTC
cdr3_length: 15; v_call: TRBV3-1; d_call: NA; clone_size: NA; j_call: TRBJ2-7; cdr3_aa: CASSQDQWKSYEQYF; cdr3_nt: TGTGCCAGCAGCCAAGATCAGTGGAAGTCCTACGAGCAGTACTTC
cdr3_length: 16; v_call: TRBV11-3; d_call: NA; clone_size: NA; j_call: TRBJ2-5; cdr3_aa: CASSAYGDPTGETQYF; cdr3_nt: TGTGCCAGCAGCGCATATGGGGACCCCACGGGGGAGACCCAGTACTTC
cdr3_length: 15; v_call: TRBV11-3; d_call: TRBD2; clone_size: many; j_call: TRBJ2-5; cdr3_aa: CASSRRAGFSETQYF; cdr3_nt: TGTGCCAGCAGCCGACGAGCGGGATTCAGTGAGACCCAGTACTTC
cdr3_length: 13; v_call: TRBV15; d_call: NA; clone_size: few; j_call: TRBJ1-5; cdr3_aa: CATSKTSPQPQHF; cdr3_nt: TGTGCCACCTCTAAGACAAGCCCTCAGCCCCAGCATTTT
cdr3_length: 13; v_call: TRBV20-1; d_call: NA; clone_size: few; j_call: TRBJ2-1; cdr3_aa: CSASRLTGNEQFF; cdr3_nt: TGCAGTGCTTCCAGGTTAACGGGGAATGAGCAGTTCTTC
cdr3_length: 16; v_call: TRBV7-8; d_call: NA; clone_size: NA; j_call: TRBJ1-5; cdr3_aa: CASSLVFGPSSRPQHF; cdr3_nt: TGTGCCAGCAGCTTAGTTTTCGGGCCGAGTTCAAGGCCCCAGCATTTT
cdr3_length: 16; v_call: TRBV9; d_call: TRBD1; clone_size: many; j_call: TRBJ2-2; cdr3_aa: CASSSQGQGAAGELFF; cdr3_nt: TGTGCCAGCAGCTCCCAGGGACAGGGGGCAGCCGGGGAGCTGTTTTTT
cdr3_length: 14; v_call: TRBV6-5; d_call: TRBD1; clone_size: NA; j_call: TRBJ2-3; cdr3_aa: CASSNRQGLDTQYF; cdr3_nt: TGTGCCAGCAGTAACCGACAGGGTCTAGATACGCAGTATTTT
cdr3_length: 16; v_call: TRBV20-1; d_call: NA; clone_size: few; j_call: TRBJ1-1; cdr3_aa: CSASIPPGRVNTEAFF; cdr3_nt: TGCAGTGCCAGCATTCCCCCGGGGAGGGTCAACACTGAAGCTTTCTTT
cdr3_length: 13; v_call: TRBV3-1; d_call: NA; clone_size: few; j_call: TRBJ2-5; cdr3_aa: CASSQDRLETQYF; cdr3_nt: TGTGCCAGCAGCCAAGATAGACTTGAGACCCAGTACTTC
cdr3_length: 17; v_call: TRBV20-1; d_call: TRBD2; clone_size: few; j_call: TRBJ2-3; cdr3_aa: CSGRSAWTSGRTDTQYF; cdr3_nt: TGCAGTGGTAGATCCGCGTGGACTAGCGGGAGGACAGATACGCAGTATTTT
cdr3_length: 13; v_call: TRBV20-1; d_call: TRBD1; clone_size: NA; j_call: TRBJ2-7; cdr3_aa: CSADRDRSWEQYF; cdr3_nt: TGCAGTGCCGACCGGGACAGGTCGTGGGAGCAGTACTTC
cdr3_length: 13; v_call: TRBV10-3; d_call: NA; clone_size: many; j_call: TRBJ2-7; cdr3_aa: CAISESVSYEQYF; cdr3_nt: TGTGCCATCAGTGAGTCTGTCAGCTACGAGCAGTACTTC
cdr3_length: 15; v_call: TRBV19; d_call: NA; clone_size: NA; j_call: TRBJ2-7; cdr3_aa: CASRAPQAGRYEQYF; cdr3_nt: TGTGCCAGTAGGGCACCGCAAGCGGGCCGCTACGAGCAGTACTTC
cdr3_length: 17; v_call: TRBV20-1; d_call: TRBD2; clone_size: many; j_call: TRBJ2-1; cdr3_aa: CSASGLAGVSFSNEQFF; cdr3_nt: TGCAGTGCTTCCGGACTAGCGGGAGTCTCTTTCTCGAATGAGCAGTTCTTC
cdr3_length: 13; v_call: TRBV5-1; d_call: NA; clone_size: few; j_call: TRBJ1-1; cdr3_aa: CASAPGRGTEAFF; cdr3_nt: TGCGCCAGCGCCCCTGGGAGAGGAACTGAAGCTTTCTTT
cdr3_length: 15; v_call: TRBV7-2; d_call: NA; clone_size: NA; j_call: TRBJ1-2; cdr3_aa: CASSPLGLSDYGYTF; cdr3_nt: TGTGCCAGCAGCCCCCTTGGGCTATCAGACTATGGCTACACCTTC
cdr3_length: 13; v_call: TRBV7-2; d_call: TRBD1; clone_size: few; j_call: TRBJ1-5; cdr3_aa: CASTTGGGQPQHF; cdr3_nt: TGTGCCAGCACCACAGGGGGTGGGCAGCCCCAGCATTTT
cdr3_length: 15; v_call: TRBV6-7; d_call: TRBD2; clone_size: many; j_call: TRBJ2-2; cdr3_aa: CAGLTSGTNTGELFF; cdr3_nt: TGTGCCGGCCTGACTAGCGGCACGAACACCGGGGAGCTGTTTTTT
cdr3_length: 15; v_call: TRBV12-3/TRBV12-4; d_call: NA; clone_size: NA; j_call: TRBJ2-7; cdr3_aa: CASSSTTGWAYEQYF; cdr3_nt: TGTGCCAGCAGTTCCACAACAGGGTGGGCCTACGAGCAGTACTTC
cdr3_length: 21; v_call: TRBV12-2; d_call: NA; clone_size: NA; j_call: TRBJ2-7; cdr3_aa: CASRTSGYSGLAVLSSYEQYF; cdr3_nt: TGTGCAAGTCGCACCTCGGGTTATTCGGGACTAGCGGTATTAAGCTCCTACGAGCAGTACTTC
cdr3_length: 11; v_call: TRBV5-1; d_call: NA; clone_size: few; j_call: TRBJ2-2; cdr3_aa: CATQWAGELFF; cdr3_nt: TGCGCCACCCAGTGGGCCGGGGAGCTGTTTTTT
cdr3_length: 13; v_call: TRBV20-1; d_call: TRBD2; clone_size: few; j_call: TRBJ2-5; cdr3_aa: CSASGGAPETQYF; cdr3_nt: TGCAGTGCTAGCGGGGGGGCCCCAGAGACCCAGTACTTC
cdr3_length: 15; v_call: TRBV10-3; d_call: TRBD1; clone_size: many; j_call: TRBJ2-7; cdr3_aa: CAISESRGQRYEQYF; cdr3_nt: TGTGCCATCAGTGAGTCACGGGGACAGAGGTACGAGCAGTACTTC
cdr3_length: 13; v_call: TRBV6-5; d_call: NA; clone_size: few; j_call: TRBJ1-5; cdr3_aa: CASRRVSNQPQHF; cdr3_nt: TGTGCCAGCAGGAGAGTCTCAAATCAGCCCCAGCATTTT
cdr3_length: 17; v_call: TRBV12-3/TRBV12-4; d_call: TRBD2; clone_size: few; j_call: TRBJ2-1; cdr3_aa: CASSLHRTSGNYNEQFF; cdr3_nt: TGTGCCAGCAGTTTACACAGGACTAGCGGGAACTACAATGAGCAGTTCTTC
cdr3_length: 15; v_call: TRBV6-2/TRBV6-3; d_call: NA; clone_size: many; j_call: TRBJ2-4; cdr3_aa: CASSRVGGAKNIQYF; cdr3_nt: TGTGCCAGCAGCCGTGTTGGGGGAGCCAAAAACATTCAGTACTTC
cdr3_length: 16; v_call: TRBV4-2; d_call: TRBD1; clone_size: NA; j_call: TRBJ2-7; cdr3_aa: CASSQVLGYRGGEQYF; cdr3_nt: TGTGCCAGCAGCCAAGTCCTTGGGTACAGGGGTGGCGAGCAGTACTTC
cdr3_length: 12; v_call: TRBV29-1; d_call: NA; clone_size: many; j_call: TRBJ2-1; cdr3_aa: CSGFAGPNELFF; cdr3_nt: TGCAGCGGTTTCGCGGGGCCCAATGAGCTGTTCTTC
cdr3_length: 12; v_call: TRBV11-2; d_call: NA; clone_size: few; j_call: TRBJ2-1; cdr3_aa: CASLGSSPAQFF; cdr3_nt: TGTGCCAGCTTGGGAAGTAGCCCGGCGCAGTTCTTC
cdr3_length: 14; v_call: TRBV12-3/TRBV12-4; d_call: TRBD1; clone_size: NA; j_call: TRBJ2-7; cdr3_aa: CASSQRRTGYEQYF; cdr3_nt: TGTGCCAGCAGCCAAAGAAGGACAGGGTACGAGCAGTACTTC
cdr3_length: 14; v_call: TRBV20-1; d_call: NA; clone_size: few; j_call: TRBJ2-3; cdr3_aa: CSANSGARPDTQYF; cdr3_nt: TGCAGTGCTAACTCGGGGGCCCGACCAGATACGCAGTATTTT
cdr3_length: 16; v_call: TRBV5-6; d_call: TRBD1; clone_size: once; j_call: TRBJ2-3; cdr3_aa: CASSLEGQGITNTQYF; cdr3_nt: TGTGCCAGCAGCTTGGAGGGACAGGGGATCACAAATACGCAGTATTTT
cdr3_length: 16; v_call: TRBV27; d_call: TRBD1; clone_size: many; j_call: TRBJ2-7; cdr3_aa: CASSNRQGSASYEQYF; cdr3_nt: TGTGCCAGCAGTAACCGACAGGGGTCTGCCTCCTACGAGCAGTACTTC
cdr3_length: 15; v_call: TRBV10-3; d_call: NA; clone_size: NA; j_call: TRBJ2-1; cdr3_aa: CAISRLSGRGNEQFF; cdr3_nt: TGTGCCATCAGTCGACTTAGCGGCAGGGGGAATGAGCAGTTCTTC
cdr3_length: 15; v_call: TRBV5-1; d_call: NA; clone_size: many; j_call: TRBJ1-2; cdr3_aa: CASTPTLERMGGYTF; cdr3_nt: TGCGCCAGCACCCCAACCCTCGAGCGGATGGGAGGCTACACCTTC
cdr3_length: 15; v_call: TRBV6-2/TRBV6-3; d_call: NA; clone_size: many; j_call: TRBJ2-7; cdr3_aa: CASCTRQADAYEQYF; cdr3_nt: TGTGCCAGCTGCACCCGGCAGGCTGATGCCTACGAGCAGTACTTC
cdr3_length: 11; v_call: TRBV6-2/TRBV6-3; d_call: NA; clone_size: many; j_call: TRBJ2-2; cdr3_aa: CASSPNGELFF; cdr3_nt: TGTGCCAGCAGCCCGAACGGGGAGCTGTTTTTT
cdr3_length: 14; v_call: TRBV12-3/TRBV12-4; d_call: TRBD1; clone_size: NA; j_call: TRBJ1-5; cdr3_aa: CASSLQGGIGPQHF; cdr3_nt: TGTGCCAGCAGTTTACAGGGGGGGATCGGGCCCCAGCATTTT
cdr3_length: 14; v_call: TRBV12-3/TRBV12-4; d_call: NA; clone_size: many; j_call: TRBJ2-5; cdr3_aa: CASSLQAGKETQYF; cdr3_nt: TGTGCCAGCAGTTTGCAAGCAGGGAAAGAGACCCAGTACTTC
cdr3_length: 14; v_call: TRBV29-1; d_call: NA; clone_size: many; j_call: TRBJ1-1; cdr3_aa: CSVETAGAGTEAFF; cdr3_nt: TGCAGCGTTGAAACTGCGGGGGCTGGCACTGAAGCTTTCTTT
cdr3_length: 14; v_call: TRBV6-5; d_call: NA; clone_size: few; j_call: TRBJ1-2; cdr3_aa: CASSYSNTGYGYTF; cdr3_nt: TGTGCCAGCAGTTACTCGAATACAGGCTATGGCTACACCTTC
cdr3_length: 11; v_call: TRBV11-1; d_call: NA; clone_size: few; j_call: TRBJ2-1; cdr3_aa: CASGRLDEQFF; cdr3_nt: TGTGCAAGCGGTAGGCTGGATGAGCAGTTCTTC
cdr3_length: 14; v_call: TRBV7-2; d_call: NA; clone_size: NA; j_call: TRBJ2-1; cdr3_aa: CASSLEVQYNEQFF; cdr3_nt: TGTGCCAGCAGCTTAGAGGTACAGTACAATGAGCAGTTCTTC
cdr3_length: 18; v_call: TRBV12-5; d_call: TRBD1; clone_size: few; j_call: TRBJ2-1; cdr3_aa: CASGSPPADRVPYNEQFF; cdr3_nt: TGTGCTAGTGGTTCACCCCCTGCGGACAGGGTACCCTACAATGAGCAGTTCTTC
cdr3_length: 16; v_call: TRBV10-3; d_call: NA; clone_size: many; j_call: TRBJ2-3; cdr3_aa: CAISDLGSASTDTQYF; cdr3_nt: TGTGCCATCAGTGATCTCGGGAGCGCTAGCACAGATACGCAGTATTTT
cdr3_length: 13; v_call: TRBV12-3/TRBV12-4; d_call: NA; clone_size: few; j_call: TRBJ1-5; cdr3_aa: CASTVTGDQPQHF; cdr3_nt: TGTGCCAGCACCGTCACGGGGGACCAGCCCCAGCATTTT
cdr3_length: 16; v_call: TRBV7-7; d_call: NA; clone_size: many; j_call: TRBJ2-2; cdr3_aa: CASSPGRAAHTGELFF; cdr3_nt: TGTGCTAGCAGCCCCGGGCGTGCTGCCCACACCGGGGAGCTGTTTTTT
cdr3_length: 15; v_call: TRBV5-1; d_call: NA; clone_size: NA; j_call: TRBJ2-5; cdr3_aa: CASSLGVGEVETQYF; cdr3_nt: TGCGCCAGCAGCTTGGGTGTGGGCGAGGTGGAGACCCAGTACTTC
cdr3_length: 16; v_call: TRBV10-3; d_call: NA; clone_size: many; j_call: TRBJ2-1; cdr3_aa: CAISEAIVDSYNEQFF; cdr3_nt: TGTGCCATCAGTGAGGCCATAGTGGACTCCTACAATGAGCAGTTCTTC
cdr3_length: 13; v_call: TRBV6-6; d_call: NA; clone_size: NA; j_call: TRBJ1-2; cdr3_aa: CASSYGANYGYTF; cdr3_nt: TGTGCCAGCAGTTACGGGGCTAACTATGGCTACACCTTC
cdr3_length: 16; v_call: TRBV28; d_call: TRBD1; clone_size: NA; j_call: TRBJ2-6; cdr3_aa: CASSSDRVGGANVLTF; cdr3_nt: TGTGCCAGCAGTTCCGACAGGGTCGGTGGGGCCAACGTCCTGACTTTC
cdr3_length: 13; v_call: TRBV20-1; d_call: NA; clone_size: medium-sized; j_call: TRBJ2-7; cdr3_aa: CSARGGADYEQYF; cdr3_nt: TGCAGTGCTAGGGGCGGGGCGGACTACGAGCAGTACTTC
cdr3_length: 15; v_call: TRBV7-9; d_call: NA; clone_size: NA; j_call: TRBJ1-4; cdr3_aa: CASSLEGQRSEKLFF; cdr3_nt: TGTGCCAGCAGCTTAGAAGGACAGCGGAGTGAAAAACTGTTTTTT
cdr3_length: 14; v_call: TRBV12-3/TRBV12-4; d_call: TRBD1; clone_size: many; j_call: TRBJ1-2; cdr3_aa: CASSYGQGGYGYTF; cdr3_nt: TGTGCCAGCAGTTATGGACAGGGGGGCTATGGCTACACCTTC